This TCR beta chain is from a study of T cell changes during pregnancy in multiple sclerosis. TCRdb keeps only in-frame clones here, not all; method: immunoSEQ multiplex PCR. The sample carries 100,000 or so clones, 90% to 95% recorded once. Germline V lookup: CDR1 SEHNR, CDR2 FQNEAQ (reference sequence). Trimming left V 0 bases short and J 5 bases short, with 12 bases between. The CDR3 is made up of 15 amino acids. This clone has only one observation. The chain uses TRBV7-9 and TRBJ2-3; D gene ambiguous. The TCR comes from a female donor with multiple sclerosis, enrolled in a pregnancy study. Sequencing used peripheral blood, obtained before pregnancy. Here the CDR3 DNA reads TGTGCCAGCAGCTTAGCGAGCCTAGATGGAGATACGCAGTATTTT. Translating gives CASSLASLDGDTQYF.